This T cell receptor (beta chain) is drawn from a study of T-cell reconstitution after alpha-beta-depleted transplantation in children. Molecular barcoding with unique molecular identifiers was used for the TCRbeta library. One entry per CDR3 protein, called by TCRdb with MiXCR from the PCR reads. The sample holds some 300,000 distinct CDR3 sequences, 10% seen once. The CDR3 extends over 12 amino acids. V shed 8 bases and J shed 5 bases, with 13 bases lying between them. Looked up from germline, CDR1 is MGHRA and CDR2 is YSYEKL. Sequences were derived from PBMCs from the stem cell graft donor, sampled from the stem cell graft. The genes are TRBV4-1 and TRBJ2-7; D is unclear. This TCR came from a human donor who donated a stem cell graft to a child with acute lymphoblastic leukemia. Here the CDR3 reads CASRGSRDEQYF. The CDR3 bases are TGCGCCAGCCGTGGAAGCCGAGACGAGCAGTACTTC.